This T cell receptor beta chain was recorded in a study of blood T cells in healthy people across ages. At the level of the study: About one barcoded beta molecule was captured per two T cells (by template switching).

The ends were cut back, 0 bases at V and 4 bases at J, with 16 bases in the middle. Germline V gene sequence: CDR1 MGHRA, CDR2 YSYEKL. This CDR3 has 17 amino acids. It was with a sample-barcoded 5' primer and a J-beta primer mix that a second PCR of about 7 to 12 cycles was run. TCRdb re-called the 5' RACE reads through MiXCR, storing one row per CDR3 protein. The sample lists about 1,600,000 distinct CDR3 sequences, approximately 38% occurring once. This TCR was recovered from a young woman in good health. The sequencing sample was made of blood. The chain combines TRBV4-1 with TRBJ1-3; no reliable D call. CDR3 sequence: CASSQEGPSGSGNTIYF. The CDR3 region has the DNA TGCGCCAGCAGCCAAGAAGGGCCTTCGGGATCCGGAAACACCATATATTTT.